The 7 T cell receptor beta chains presented below share a single source sample, sequenced in a study of monozygotic twins with inflammatory bowel disease (dated by TCRdb to the late 2010s). Preparation of the library involved 5' RACE. The sequencer listed for this sample is Illumina HiSeq 2500. Following TCRdb reprocessing, every CDR3 protein sequence forms one entry, and DNA is not provided. The sample table on file contains a few hundred thousand distinct CDR3 sequences. 2% to 3% of the sample comes from the top ten. The sequenced sample consisted of blood. The receptors derive from a human donor with ulcerative colitis or Crohn's disease, or a healthy co-twin of an affected twin (not recorded which).

The chain has TRBV6-2 or TRBV6-3 and TRBJ2-7; the TRBD2 assignment by TCRdb is unverifiable without DNA. The V gene's germline CDR1 is MNHEY and CDR2 SVGEGT. The CDR3 totals 14 residues. CDR3 residues: CASSYRGTLDEQYF.

The J gene is TRBJ2-7, the V gene TRBV2. This CDR3 is 14 amino acids long. Per the germline V gene, CDR1 is SNHLY and CDR2 is FYNNEI. The CDR3 is CASSENRDSYEQYF.

The chain employs TRBV5-1 and TRBJ1-4; TCRdb returns TRBD1, unconfirmable since there is no DNA. The length of the CDR3 is 13 residues. Germline CDR1 is SGHRS and CDR2 is YFSETQ. The CDR3 protein is CASSLVTGEKLFF.

The CDR3 spells CASSILAGIRETQYF. The rearrangement joins TRBV2 to TRBJ2-5; TCRdb returns TRBD2, unconfirmable since there is no DNA. CDR3 length equals 15 residues. From germline, CDR1 is SNHLY and CDR2 FYNNEI.

V usage is TRBV7-6 and J usage is TRBJ2-7. Germline V gene lookup returns CDR1 SGHVS and CDR2 FNYEAQ. CDR3 size: 15 residues. CDR3 residues: CASSPQEGAVHEQYF.

J is TRBJ2-1 and V is TRBV4-3; the TCRdb call, TRBD2, lacks DNA for checking. The length of the CDR3 is 15 residues. Germline lookup yields CDR1 LGHNA and CDR2 YSLEER. The CDR3 reads CASSQVLAGDNEQFF.

The chain combines TRBV7-2 with TRBJ2-3. The CDR3 contains 12 residues. Germline assignment: CDR1 SGHTA and CDR2 FQGNSA. The CDR3 sequence: CASGIGVWTQYF.